This is a list of T cell receptor beta chains from one sample in a study of blood T cell repertoires in COVID-19. Method: immunoSEQ multiplex PCR; TCRdb's copy keeps in-frame clones and lacks some. The table includes roughly 250,000 clones, roughly nine tenths detected once. Specimen: peripheral blood. The receptors were gathered from a man between 40 and 49 years old who had recovered from COVID-19. Both conserved end residues are trimmed from each CDR3. Each record gives: V gene, J gene, CDR3 protein.

V gene: TRBV12-5; J gene: TRBJ2-3; CDR3 protein: ASGLLRDTQY
V gene: TRBV11-3; J gene: TRBJ2-1; CDR3 protein: ASSLGSSGGLEEQF
V gene: TRBV6-1; J gene: TRBJ1-2; CDR3 protein: ASSEAVAGRYGYT
V gene: TRBV3-1/TRBV3-2; J gene: TRBJ2-1; CDR3 protein: ASSTWTRENEQF
V gene: TRBV18; J gene: TRBJ2-5; CDR3 protein: ASSPLGGETQY
V gene: TRBV11-2; J gene: TRBJ2-6; CDR3 protein: ASSIEGGAGANVLT
V gene: TRBV29-1; J gene: TRBJ2-3; CDR3 protein: SVAGVATDTQY
V gene: TRBV9; J gene: TRBJ2-3; CDR3 protein: ASSRDPGDTDTQY
V gene: TRBV6-6; J gene: TRBJ2-2; CDR3 protein: ASSRSRVSGELF
V gene: TRBV5-1; J gene: TRBJ2-5; CDR3 protein: ASSRGTSGRETQY
V gene: TRBV28; J gene: TRBJ2-5; CDR3 protein: ASSLSGSVETQY
V gene: TRBV27; J gene: TRBJ2-1; CDR3 protein: ASSFVGRYSDEQF
V gene: TRBV2; J gene: TRBJ2-3; CDR3 protein: ASSVSGGFGLAGRDTQY
V gene: TRBV6-1; J gene: TRBJ1-5; CDR3 protein: ASSERGREGQPQH
V gene: TRBV9; J gene: TRBJ1-3; CDR3 protein: ASSTRVAIY
V gene: TRBV7-6; J gene: TRBJ2-1; CDR3 protein: ASSLTLRTSGNEQF
V gene: TRBV21-1; J gene: TRBJ2-3; CDR3 protein: ASSKLGRSSGSRGTDTQY
V gene: TRBV4-3; J gene: TRBJ1-1; CDR3 protein: ASSPRAGGDTEAF
V gene: TRBV29-1; J gene: TRBJ1-1; CDR3 protein: SVEVDSRWNTEAF
V gene: TRBV29-1; J gene: TRBJ1-4; CDR3 protein: SVRYQGNLF
V gene: TRBV13; J gene: TRBJ2-7; CDR3 protein: ASRRGGYEQY
V gene: TRBV6-2/TRBV6-3; J gene: TRBJ1-5; CDR3 protein: ASSMTGGQPQH
V gene: TRBV29-1; J gene: TRBJ2-2; CDR3 protein: SVTQGPYTGELF
V gene: TRBV30; J gene: TRBJ2-3; CDR3 protein: AWIRRGWQSTDTQY
V gene: TRBV27; J gene: TRBJ2-6; CDR3 protein: ASSFVPGANVLT
V gene: TRBV3-1/TRBV3-2; J gene: TRBJ2-1; CDR3 protein: ASRLSGRNEQF
V gene: TRBV9; J gene: TRBJ2-3; CDR3 protein: ASSLSGFTDTQY
V gene: TRBV27; J gene: TRBJ1-5; CDR3 protein: ASSFTGTVSNQPQH
V gene: TRBV6-5; J gene: TRBJ1-5; CDR3 protein: ASSPRRLRDQPQH
V gene: TRBV7-2; J gene: TRBJ2-7; CDR3 protein: ASSPTTGARSEQY
V gene: TRBV5-1; J gene: TRBJ1-5; CDR3 protein: ASSLEGLGNQPQH
V gene: TRBV10-2; J gene: TRBJ2-1; CDR3 protein: ASTLAGGSYNEQF
V gene: TRBV9; J gene: TRBJ2-7; CDR3 protein: ASSVGGDSSSYEQY
V gene: TRBV10-3; J gene: TRBJ2-7; CDR3 protein: AISESSGPYEQY
V gene: TRBV5-4; J gene: TRBJ2-7; CDR3 protein: ASTGGGGNLLGEQY
V gene: TRBV18; J gene: TRBJ1-1; CDR3 protein: ASSPPITGGTEAF
V gene: TRBV23-1; J gene: TRBJ1-1; CDR3 protein: ASSPRDTGNTEAF
V gene: TRBV5-1; J gene: TRBJ1-4; CDR3 protein: ASSLAAAKNEKLF
V gene: TRBV7-2; J gene: TRBJ2-7; CDR3 protein: ASSLKAPLGGEDYEQY
V gene: TRBV7-2; J gene: TRBJ1-5; CDR3 protein: ASSLDFGYGQPQH
V gene: TRBV5-6; J gene: TRBJ1-5; CDR3 protein: ASSLGQGLQPQH
V gene: TRBV7-9; J gene: TRBJ2-5; CDR3 protein: ASSLGGQETQY
V gene: TRBV5-4; J gene: TRBJ2-3; CDR3 protein: ASSYLDRGDTDTQY
V gene: TRBV6-5; J gene: TRBJ2-5; CDR3 protein: ASSKTGGQETQY
V gene: TRBV5-6; J gene: TRBJ2-4; CDR3 protein: ASSRIWDRGHENIQY
V gene: TRBV7-9; J gene: TRBJ2-7; CDR3 protein: ASSSILGGGSYEQY
V gene: TRBV18; J gene: TRBJ2-2; CDR3 protein: ASSPLAGGANTGELF
V gene: TRBV25-1; J gene: TRBJ2-1; CDR3 protein: ASRGSGTYNEQF
V gene: TRBV6-5; J gene: TRBJ1-4; CDR3 protein: ASSYTGTGREKLF
V gene: TRBV9; J gene: TRBJ2-1; CDR3 protein: ASSVAAGRNEQF
V gene: TRBV27; J gene: TRBJ1-1; CDR3 protein: ASSHRGTEAF
V gene: TRBV6-6; J gene: TRBJ1-1; CDR3 protein: ASREPRDLNTEAF
V gene: TRBV27; J gene: TRBJ2-5; CDR3 protein: ASSLTRLAGRQETQY
V gene: TRBV19; J gene: TRBJ2-7; CDR3 protein: ASSWGHAGASGSYEQY
V gene: TRBV6-5; J gene: TRBJ2-7; CDR3 protein: ASSSGASYEQY